These 26 T cell receptor beta chains originate from one sample sequenced in a study of identical twins. TCRdb called the 5' RACE reads again in MiXCR, with one record for every CDR3 protein. This table has about 890,000 distinct CDR3 sequences, roughly an eighth appearing once. This sample was shared with a second study, whose subject was yellow fever vaccine responses in identical twins.

The material sequenced was PBMCs. The receptors come from a woman between 18 and 29 years old in good health.

This clonotype has only a few counts. The chain has TRBV7-8 and TRBJ2-4; 9 nucleotides match TRBD2. This CDR3 spans 18 amino acids. J lost 0 bases, V lost 1 base, and 7 bases had no gene match. Looked up from germline, CDR1 is SGHVS and CDR2 is FQNEAQ. CDR3 bases: TGTGCCAGCAGCTTAGGATCCAGCGGGGGGCTAGCCAAAAACATTCAGTACTTC. It yields the protein CASSLGSSGGLAKNIQYF.

The V and J genes are TRBV20-1 and TRBJ1-5, with 7 bases that match TRBD1. V dropped 3 bases and J dropped 5; count of bases not matched to a gene: 7. The V gene's germline CDR1 is DFQATT and CDR2 SNEGSKA (reference sequence). The CDR3 has 14 residues. CDR3 region: CSASPPQGYQPQHF. The CDR3 nucleotides are TGCAGTGCTAGTCCCCCACAGGGGTATCAGCCCCAGCATTTT.

The J gene is TRBJ2-1, the V gene TRBV12-3 or TRBV12-4; TRBD2 matches at 9 bases. V shed 3 bases, J shed 4 bases, and the junction held 7 bases outside the gene matches. CDR3 length: 16 amino acids. In DNA form, the CDR3 reads TGTGCCAGCAGTTTCCTAGCGGGGTTGAGATACAATGAGCAGTTCTTC. Its translation: CASSFLAGLRYNEQFF.

The rearrangement uses TRBV12-3 or TRBV12-4 and TRBJ1-5; 7 positions agree with TRBD1. This CDR3 is built from 15 residues. J gave up 7 bases and V 1 base, and 7 bases lay outside the gene matches. The CDR3 reads CASSLDQGVGQPQHF. The CDR3, as DNA: TGTGCCAGCAGTTTAGATCAGGGGGTTGGACAGCCCCAGCATTTT.

This clonotype was observed many times. V is TRBV4-1 and J is TRBJ2-1; D is unclear. The CDR3 is 15 residues long. Germline CDR1 MGHRA, CDR2 YSYEKL. Trimming left V 1 base short and J 5 bases short, with 12 bases between. CDR3 nucleotide sequence: TGCGCCAGCAGCCAAGTCCCTGGAGTCGACAATGAGCAGTTCTTC. It encodes CASSQVPGVDNEQFF.

The table lists this clonotype with a few counts. CDR3 sequence reads: CASASGGEGADTQYF. Here the CDR3 DNA reads TGTGCCAGTGCTAGCGGGGGCGAGGGCGCAGATACGCAGTATTTT. The chain has TRBV6-2 or TRBV6-3 and TRBJ2-3; the match to TRBD2 covers 10 bases. The V segment lost 9 bases and the J segment 4 bases; nucleotides outside the gene matches: 10. This CDR3 spans 15 amino acids. CDR1 is MNHEY, CDR2 SVGEGT, per germline.

The J gene is TRBJ1-1, the V gene TRBV12-3 or TRBV12-4; no definite D call. The length of the CDR3 is 15 residues. V was shortened by 1 base and J by 2 bases, with 11 bases between the two germline ends. The CDR3 DNA is TGTGCCAGCAGTTTAGGATCTTTGCGAAACACTGAAGCTTTCTTT. Translation: CASSLGSLRNTEAFF.

This chain links TRBV5-1 with TRBJ1-1; D may be TRBD1 (5 bases). This CDR3 is built from 15 residues. CDR1 SGHRS and CDR2 YFSETQ come from the germline V gene. The V end lost 1 base, the J end lost 0 bases, and 10 bases lay between the germline ends. The CDR3 DNA is TGCGCCAGCAGCTTGACGCAGGGCCTGAACACTGAAGCTTTCTTT. Translating it yields CASSLTQGLNTEAFF.

This clonotype was found a few times. In nucleotides, the CDR3 is TGTGCCAGCCCGCCTGAGCCCACGAGCGCTGAAGCTTTCTTT. This encodes CASPPEPTSAEAFF. This sequence joins TRBV7-9 and TRBJ1-1; D is ambiguous. This CDR3 has 14 amino acids. Per the germline V gene, CDR1 is SEHNR and CDR2 is FQNEAQ (reference sequence). V lost 8 bases and J lost 6, with 19 bases in between.

V and J are TRBV11-2 and TRBJ2-3; a weak D match, TRBD1 (5 bases). This CDR3 comprises 15 residues. Per the germline V gene, CDR1 is SGHAT and CDR2 is FQNNGV. V lost 1 base and J 3 bases, leaving 11 bases between the germline ends. Here the CDR3 DNA reads TGTGCCAGCAGCTTAGGGTTTAGGGGTACAGATACGCAGTATTTT. Translated, it gives CASSLGFRGTDTQYF.

Only a few counts were recorded for this clonotype. This chain connects TRBV24-1 to TRBJ2-1; D gene ambiguous. This CDR3 has 16 amino acids. Between the trimmed V and J ends, which lost 3 bases and 1 base, there was a span of 12 bases. The V gene's germline CDR1 is KGHDR and CDR2 SFDVKD. CDR3: CATSDRDILSYNEQFF. In DNA form, the CDR3 reads TGTGCCACCAGTGATCGAGATATTTTATCCTACAATGAGCAGTTCTTC.

The J gene is TRBJ2-7, the V gene TRBV6-1; 13 bases match TRBD2. The V and J ends lost 5 bases and 6 bases, in that order; junction bases with no gene match: 10. Per germline, CDR1 MNHNS and CDR2 SASEGT. The CDR3 sequence is 16 residues long. The CDR3 bases are TGTGCCAGCAGTAGGACTAGCGGGGGCCTCTTAGGCGAGCAGTACGTC. Residues: CASSRTSGGLLGEQYV.

This clonotype was seen more than once but under ten times. The chain has TRBV20-1 and TRBJ2-1; the match to TRBD1 covers 11 bases. Losses at the gene ends were 1 base for V and 10 bases for J; bases not matched to a gene: 12. CDR3 length equals 16 residues. The germline V gene has CDR1 DFQATT and CDR2 SNEGSKA (reference sequence). The CDR3 sequence: CSARGGGQGAIGEQFF. The CDR3 DNA sequence: TGCAGTGCTAGAGGGGGAGGACAGGGGGCGATTGGCGAGCAGTTCTTC.

The chain combines TRBV27 with TRBJ2-7; D may be TRBD2 (6 bases). Germline assignment: CDR1 MNHEY and CDR2 SMNVEV (reference sequence). V lost 1 base and J lost 6, with 10 bases in between. The CDR3 consists of 13 residues. The CDR3 DNA follows: TGTGCCAGCAGTTTATTTAAGGGAGGCGAGCAGTACTTC. This sequence encodes CASSLFKGGEQYF.

This chain links TRBV6-5 with TRBJ1-2; D not certain. Germline CDR1 MNHEY, CDR2 SVGAGI. V lost 2 bases and J lost 3, with 16 bases in between. The CDR3 is made up of 16 amino acids. The CDR3 loop reads CASSYLVERLHYGYTF. The DNA for the CDR3 is TGTGCCAGCAGTTACCTGGTTGAGAGGCTCCACTATGGCTACACCTTC.

The rearrangement links TRBV3-1 to TRBJ2-7; 9 bases align to TRBD1. This CDR3 region has 16 residues. Losses at the gene ends were 4 bases for V and 3 bases for J; bases not matched to a gene: 10. Germline V gene data show CDR1 as LGHDT and CDR2 as YNNKEL (reference sequence). The CDR3 DNA reads TGTGCCAGCAGCCTTGGGGCTCCGGGACAGGGCTACGAGCAGTACTTC. Residues: CASSLGAPGQGYEQYF.

V gene TRBV3-1 combines with J gene TRBJ2-1; D might be TRBD2 (6 bases). The CDR3 runs 16 residues. V was trimmed by 2 bases and J by 9 bases, leaving 20 bases between them. Germline loops: CDR1 LGHDT, CDR2 YNNKEL (reference sequence). The DNA of the CDR3 is TGTGCCAGCAGCCAAAGGGCTAGCGCCCGGGGCGTTGAGCAGTTCTTC. This gives the protein CASSQRASARGVEQFF.

The chain joins TRBV24-1 to TRBJ2-2; perhaps TRBD2 as D (6 bases). There are 17 residues in the CDR3. Between the trimmed V and J ends, which lost 5 bases and 6 bases, there was a span of 21 bases. CDR1 and CDR2 (germline): KGHDR, SFDVKD. CDR3 sequence (DNA): TGTGCCACCAGTGGGAGTAGCGGCGAAAAGACGGCCGGGGAGCTGTTTTTT. Translated, it gives CATSGSSGEKTAGELFF.

V gene TRBV6-1 combines with J gene TRBJ2-6; no clear D gene. There are 13 residues in the CDR3. V lost 6 bases and J 1 base, leaving 4 bases between the germline ends. CDR1 is MNHNS and CDR2 is SASEGT in the germline V gene. Here the CDR3 reads CASSQSGANVLTF. The CDR3 nucleotides read TGTGCCAGCAGCCAGTCTGGGGCCAACGTCCTGACTTTC.

This clonotype was detected a few times. In DNA, the CDR3 is TGTGCCATCACTCGGACAAGCCCTAACACCGGGGAGCTGTTTTTT. Its protein product is CAITRTSPNTGELFF. The rearrangement joins TRBV10-3 to TRBJ2-2; D is possibly TRBD1 (5 bases). V lost 7 bases, J lost 2 bases, and 14 bases lay in between. This CDR3 spans 15 amino acids. Germline values: CDR1 ENHRY, CDR2 SYGVKD.

This chain connects TRBV11-3 to TRBJ1-1, with D perhaps TRBD1 (5 bases). The V and J ends lost 3 bases and 4 bases respectively, with 12 bases between them. The CDR3 has 14 amino acids. Germline assignment: CDR1 SGHNT and CDR2 YENEEA. As DNA, the CDR3 is TGTGCCAGCAGCTTTGGCAGGGAGACCACTGAAGCTTTCTTT. Residues: CASSFGRETTEAFF.

This chain joins TRBV11-2 and TRBJ2-3; D might be TRBD2 (7 bases). V lost 3 bases, J lost 2 bases, and 21 bases lay in between. Germline assignment: CDR1 SGHAT and CDR2 FQNNGV. CDR3 length equals 18 residues. Here the CDR3 reads CASSFPLQGGVSTDTQYF. CDR3 nucleotide sequence: TGTGCCAGCAGCTTCCCTCTACAGGGAGGGGTTTCCACAGATACGCAGTATTTT.

This clonotype was detected only a few times. The V gene is TRBV7-8, the J gene TRBJ2-5; tentative D call: TRBD1 (6 bases). Germline V lookup: CDR1 SGHVS, CDR2 FQNEAQ. The length of the CDR3 is 14 residues. V shed 2 bases and J shed 5 bases, with 12 bases lying between them. The DNA for the CDR3 is TGTGCCAGCAGCTTATTAGAGGGGGAGGAGACCCAGTACTTC. This gives the protein CASSLLEGEETQYF.

V usage is TRBV4-1 and J usage is TRBJ1-1; no firm D call. This CDR3 is built from 15 residues. Germline loops: CDR1 MGHRA, CDR2 YSYEKL. V was clipped by 1 base and J by 0 bases, with 9 bases between them. The CDR3 reads CASSQVRLMNTEAFF. In DNA, the CDR3 is TGCGCCAGCAGCCAAGTTCGACTGATGAACACTGAAGCTTTCTTT.

This clonotype was detected a few times. The chain is built from TRBV5-1 and TRBJ2-5, with 13 nucleotides matching TRBD2. Per germline, CDR1 SGHRS and CDR2 YFSETQ. The V and J ends lost 0 bases and 4 bases, in that order; junction bases with no gene match: 9. CDR3 length equals 18 residues. The CDR3 sequence: CASSLGAGLAGRAETQYF. CDR3 DNA sequence: TGCGCCAGCAGCTTGGGCGCGGGACTAGCGGGGAGGGCAGAGACCCAGTACTTC.

This chain links TRBV13 with TRBJ2-1; 7 bases fit TRBD2. With V trimmed by 3 bases and J by 3 bases, 5 bases remained unmatched. Germline lookup yields CDR1 PRHDT and CDR2 FYEKMQ (reference sequence). The CDR3 length is 15 residues. CDR3 bases: TGTGCCAGCAGCTTGACTAGCAGCGGCTACAATGAGCAGTTCTTC. It encodes CASSLTSSGYNEQFF.